One sample yielded the 21 T cell receptor beta chains listed below, sequenced in a study of blood T cell repertoires in COVID-19. Libraries were prepared by immunoSEQ multiplex PCR; TCRdb keeps only in-frame clonotypes and omits some of them. The sample shows more than 95,000 clones, roughly nine tenths of them seen only once. The sequencing sample was made of peripheral blood. The receptors were gathered from a human donor in a cohort sampled during active COVID-19.

This chain connects TRBV3-1 (or the pseudogene TRBV3-2) to TRBJ2-7; D might be TRBD2 (5 bases). Germline-derived CDR1 and CDR2 are LGHDT and YNNKEL (reference sequence). The ends were cut back, 8 bases at V and 6 bases at J, with 23 bases in the middle. The CDR3 is 15 residues long. The CDR3 sequence is CASSTPVAGPPEQYF. The CDR3 bases are TGTGCCAGCTCAACCCCCGTCGCGGGTCCCCCCGAGCAGTACTTC.

The chain is built from TRBV4-1 and TRBJ2-3, with a tentative D call TRBD2 (7 bases). This CDR3 region has 16 residues. V dropped 0 bases and J dropped 5 bases, with 15 bases sitting between them. Germline values: CDR1 MGHRA, CDR2 YSYEKL. The CDR3 DNA reads TGCGCCAGCAGCCAAGATGAGGGGGGGGTCGTAGATACGCAGTATTTT. Translating it yields CASSQDEGGVVDTQYF.

The chain combines TRBV18 with TRBJ2-2; 8 nucleotides agree with TRBD1. Germline CDR1 KGHSH, CDR2 LQKENI. The CDR3 spans 16 residues. The V and J ends lost 5 bases and 9 bases, in that order; junction bases with no gene match: 14. The CDR3 DNA reads as TGTGCCAGCTCAATCGGACAGGGATCAATCGTTCGGGAGCTGTTTTTT. This encodes CASSIGQGSIVRELFF.

The V gene is TRBV5-1, the J gene TRBJ2-1, with a possible D match to TRBD2 (6 bases). Deletions cut 0 bases from V and 2 bases from J, with 12 bases between. The CDR3 runs to 16 residues. Germline loops: CDR1 SGHRS, CDR2 YFSETQ. CDR3 in amino acids: CASSLVTGVAYNEQFF. In nucleotides, the CDR3 is TGCGCCAGCAGCTTGGTGACGGGAGTAGCCTACAATGAGCAGTTCTTC.

This clone was recorded a few times. V and J are TRBV7-9 and TRBJ1-6; possible D gene TRBD1, 6 bases. Per the germline V gene, CDR1 is SEHNR and CDR2 is FQNEAQ (reference sequence). The V and J ends lost 4 bases and 8 bases respectively, with 12 bases between them. The CDR3 length is 14 residues. CDR3 sequence: CASSSSGGHSPLHF. Written as DNA, the CDR3 is TGTGCCAGCAGCTCGTCCGGGGGGCATTCACCCCTCCACTTT. Full variable domain (rest looked up from reference TRBV7-9 and TRBJ1-6): DTGVSQNPRHKITKRGQNVTFRCDPISEHNRLYWYRQTLGQGPEFLTYFQNEAQLEKSRLLSDRFSAERPKGSFSTLEIQRTEQGDSAMYLCASSSSGGHSPLHFGNGTRLTVT.

This clone was counted a few times. The chain has TRBV4-1 and TRBJ1-2, with TRBD1 matching over 11 bases. Germline V gene lookup returns CDR1 MGHRA and CDR2 YSYEKL. This CDR3 has 14 residues. V lost 3 bases and J lost 5; bases outside the gene matches: 2. The CDR3: CASSQRDRGYGYTF. The CDR3 DNA reads TGCGCCAGCAGCCAGAGGGACAGGGGGTATGGCTACACCTTC.

This clone was seen a single time. The V and J genes are TRBV9 and TRBJ1-1, with 7 bases identical to TRBD1. With 0 bases clipped from V and 2 bases from J, the junction kept 4 bases outside the gene matches. CDR3 length: 15 residues. Per the germline V gene, CDR1 is SGDLS and CDR2 is YYNGEE. This chain's CDR3 is CASSVETGANTEAFF. In DNA, the CDR3 is TGTGCCAGCAGCGTAGAAACAGGGGCAAACACTGAAGCTTTCTTT.

J is TRBJ2-3 and V is TRBV4-1; a weak D match, TRBD2 (6 bases). This CDR3 contains 16 residues. CDR1 and CDR2 from the germline V gene are MGHRA and YSYEKL. Trimming removed 1 base at V and 0 bases at J, with 11 bases between. The CDR3, as DNA: TGCGCCAGCAGCCAAGTGTGGGAGGCCAGCACAGATACGCAGTATTTT. This codes for CASSQVWEASTDTQYF.

This clone was counted once. V usage is TRBV6-5 and J usage is TRBJ2-3; D perhaps matches TRBD1 (6 bases). The CDR3 totals 14 residues. Germline V gene lookup returns CDR1 MNHEY and CDR2 SVGAGI. V was pared by 10 bases and J by 3 bases, with 17 bases between. The CDR3 DNA reads as TGTGCCATCTCATACCGGGACATGACAGATACGCAGTATTTT. Protein: CAISYRDMTDTQYF.

The CDR3 bases are TGTGCCAGCAGTAGGGACAGCCAAGAGCAGTACTTC. Translated, it gives CASSRDSQEQYF. The rearrangement joins TRBV2 to TRBJ2-7, with 7 bases identical to TRBD1. V dropped 5 bases and J dropped 7; count of bases not matched to a gene: 5. The CDR3 runs to 12 residues. The germline V gene encodes CDR1 SNHLY and CDR2 FYNNEI. The full variable domain, its missing parts supplied by reference TRBV2 and TRBJ2-7, is EPEVTQTPSHQVTQMGQEVILRCVPISNHLYFYWYRQILGQKVEFLVSFYNNEISEKSEIFDDQFSVERPDGSNFTLKIRSTKLEDSAMYFCASSRDSQEQYFGPGTRLTVT.

This chain links TRBV6-1 with TRBJ2-1; tentative D call: TRBD2 (6 bases). V lost 4 bases and J lost 4, with 20 bases in between. The CDR3 runs to 17 residues. CDR1 is MNHNS, CDR2 SASEGT, per germline. The CDR3 DNA sequence: TGTGCCAGCAGTGGCCGGGGTGGGGGGAATATTTACAATGAGCAGTTCTTC. The encoded protein is CASSGRGGGNIYNEQFF.

V is TRBV3-1 (or the pseudogene TRBV3-2) and J is TRBJ2-7; 9 bases align to TRBD1. CDR1 is LGHDT and CDR2 is YNNKEL in the germline V gene (reference sequence). This CDR3 has 14 residues. V lost 4 bases to trimming and J lost 3 bases; unmatched junction nucleotides: 4. This chain's CDR3 is CASSREDRGYEQYF. The DNA for the CDR3 is TGTGCCAGCAGCCGAGAGGACAGGGGCTACGAGCAGTACTTC.

This chain uses TRBV12-5 with TRBJ2-7; D possibly corresponds to TRBD2 (5 bases). This CDR3 region has 11 residues. CDR1 is LGHNT, CDR2 FRNRAP, per germline. V lost 11 bases and J 7 bases, leaving 15 bases between the germline ends. The CDR3 sequence is CASSAGVEQYF. CDR3 nucleotide sequence: TGTGCTTCCTCGGCGGGCGTAGAGCAGTACTTC.

V and J are TRBV7-3 and TRBJ2-3, with 7 bases that match TRBD2. V was clipped by 4 bases and J by 6 bases; unmatched bases: 16. This CDR3 spans 17 amino acids. Germline V gene lookup returns CDR1 SGHTA and CDR2 FQGTGA. The CDR3 protein is CASSSPGGGGVTDTQYF. The CDR3 bases are TGTGCCAGCAGCTCCCCCGGAGGTGGGGGGGTTACCGATACGCAGTATTTT.

The J gene is TRBJ2-7, the V gene TRBV19, with D perhaps TRBD2 (5 bases). The V gene lost 5 bases and the J gene lost 2 bases, with 13 bases spanning the gap. CDR3 length: 14 residues. Germline V gives CDR1 LNHDA, CDR2 SQIVND (reference sequence). In nucleotides, the CDR3 is TGTGCCAGTAGTGATTACGGGGTAGCCTACGAGCAGTACTTC. Protein product: CASSDYGVAYEQYF.

CDR3 region: CASSWWAAEQFF. The CDR3 DNA is TGTGCCAGCAGCTGGTGGGCAGCCGAGCAGTTCTTC. The chain joins TRBV12-3 or TRBV12-4 to TRBJ2-1; no clear D gene. V shed 6 bases and J shed 10 bases, with 13 bases lying between them. The CDR3 consists of 12 residues.

The CDR3 loop reads CASSLVERAEAFF. Written as DNA, the CDR3 is TGTGCCAGCAGCTTAGTGGAGAGGGCCGAAGCTTTCTTT. The rearrangement joins TRBV7-2 to TRBJ1-1; D gene uncertain. The CDR3 sequence is 13 residues long. With 1 base removed from V and 8 bases from J, the gap between germline ends came to 11 bases. The germline V gene encodes CDR1 SGHTA and CDR2 FQGNSA.

V gene TRBV5-5 combines with J gene TRBJ2-5; possibly TRBD1 for D (6 bases). Per the germline V gene, CDR1 is SGHKS and CDR2 is YYEKEE (reference sequence). Trimming pared 3 bases from V and 1 base from J, leaving 13 bases between. The CDR3 runs 15 residues. The CDR3 bases are TGTGCCAGCAGCTCGCACTCACAGGGCCAAGAGACCCAGTACTTC. It specifies CASSSHSQGQETQYF.

CDR3 bases: TGTGCCAGCAGTGGACCGGGACAGACGAACAATGAGCAGTTCTTC. This gives the protein CASSGPGQTNNEQFF. The chain has TRBV9 and TRBJ2-1; 7 bases align to TRBD1. This CDR3 region has 15 residues. V shed 5 bases and J 5 bases; nucleotides not matched to a gene: 10. Per the germline V gene, CDR1 is SGDLS and CDR2 is YYNGEE.

This clone appeared a single time. V and J are TRBV28 and TRBJ2-7; D is unresolved. The V gene lost 4 bases and the J gene lost 4 bases, with 14 bases spanning the gap. The CDR3 contains 14 residues. CDR1 is MDHEN, CDR2 SYDVKM, per germline. CDR3 nucleotide sequence: TGTGCCAGCAGTTCCCGTTTGCGAGGATACGAGCAGTACTTC. This encodes CASSSRLRGYEQYF.

The chain uses TRBV6-5 and TRBJ1-5; possibly TRBD1 for D (5 bases). Germline V gene sequence: CDR1 MNHEY, CDR2 SVGAGI. Trimming removed 8 bases at V and 6 bases at J, with 14 bases between. This CDR3 is 13 amino acids long. CDR3: CASGPRVPQPQHF. Here the CDR3 DNA reads TGTGCCAGCGGCCCCAGGGTCCCTCAGCCCCAGCATTTT.